This record concerns one T cell receptor (beta chain) sequence. This specimen belongs to a study of control samples from healthy donors and cancer patients. V was shortened by 2 bases and J by 5 bases, with 9 bases between the two germline ends. This CDR3 has 12 residues. Germline loops: CDR1 GTSNPN, CDR2 SVGIG (reference sequence). TCRdb's table, derived via immunoSEQ multiplex PCR, lists solely in-frame clones and lacks some. This table has some 160,000 clones, around nine tenths appearing once. The chain is built from TRBV30 and TRBJ1-2; D not resolved. Sequencing input: blood. The sequence was obtained from a young man in good health. As DNA, the CDR3 is TGTGCCTGGAGTCTAGGGAAATATGGCTACACCTTC. Translation gives CAWSLGKYGYTF.